The present entry profiles one T cell receptor (beta chain) with its context. Its antigen is as yet unknown. This CDR3 comprises 14 residues. Germline CDR1 is MGHRA and CDR2 is YSYEKL. V was pared by 4 bases and J by 6 bases, with 3 bases of the junction left unmatched. This entry belongs to a study of PD-1 blockade in classical Hodgkin lymphoma. Broader study findings: Baseline TCR diversity was reportedly lower in newly diagnosed patients than in healthy donors. It was reported as lower still in relapsed/refractory patients. Although disease activity or prior therapy may be involved, causes of the repertoire differences remain undefined. Patients starting nivolumab less than 1 year after ASCT had lower diversity and were excluded from later analyses.

Profiling relied on immunoSEQ multiplex PCR, and the TCRdb table lists in-frame clones only, not all of them. The sample includes just under 30,000 clones, 65% to 90% of them seen just once. Brentuximab vedotin exposure varied, and every patient relapsed after autologous stem cell transplantation. Thawed PBMCs were the source of CD4+ T cells, purified by magnetic negative selection. Classifying best responses yielded complete response, partial response or progressive disease. The J gene is TRBJ2-7, the V gene TRBV4-1; 13 nucleotides line up with TRBD2. The sequenced sample was CD4+ T cells from blood, obtained at baseline. The sequence was obtained from a human donor with classical Hodgkin lymphoma. The CDR3 sequence is CASSLGLAGSEQYF. The CDR3, as DNA: TGCGCCAGCAGCCTGGGACTAGCGGGAAGCGAGCAGTACTTC.